This section outlines one T cell receptor beta chain sequence together with its context. TCR beta CDR3 region amplification was performed from RNA transcripts. TCR CDR3 regions were first amplified by RT-PCR with HTBI primers. TCRdb passed the multiplex PCR reads through MiXCR, listing each CDR3 protein once. The data show a few hundred thousand distinct CDR3 sequences, approximately 23% seen once. V trimming: 4 bases; J trimming: 4 bases; junction bases outside the gene matches: 7. This CDR3 has 15 residues. Germline CDR1 is SGHAT and CDR2 is FQDESV (reference sequence). These data are taken from a study of T cells in Graves' hyperthyroidism and ophthalmopathy.

The V gene is TRBV11-1, the J gene TRBJ1-1, with 9 bases lining up with TRBD1. The sequence was collected from a woman in her 70s with Graves' ophthalmopathy. Sequencing was carried out using blood. The CDR3: CASSSRTGDSTEAFF. CDR3 DNA: TGTGCCAGCAGCTCCCGGACAGGGGATTCCACTGAAGCTTTCTTT.